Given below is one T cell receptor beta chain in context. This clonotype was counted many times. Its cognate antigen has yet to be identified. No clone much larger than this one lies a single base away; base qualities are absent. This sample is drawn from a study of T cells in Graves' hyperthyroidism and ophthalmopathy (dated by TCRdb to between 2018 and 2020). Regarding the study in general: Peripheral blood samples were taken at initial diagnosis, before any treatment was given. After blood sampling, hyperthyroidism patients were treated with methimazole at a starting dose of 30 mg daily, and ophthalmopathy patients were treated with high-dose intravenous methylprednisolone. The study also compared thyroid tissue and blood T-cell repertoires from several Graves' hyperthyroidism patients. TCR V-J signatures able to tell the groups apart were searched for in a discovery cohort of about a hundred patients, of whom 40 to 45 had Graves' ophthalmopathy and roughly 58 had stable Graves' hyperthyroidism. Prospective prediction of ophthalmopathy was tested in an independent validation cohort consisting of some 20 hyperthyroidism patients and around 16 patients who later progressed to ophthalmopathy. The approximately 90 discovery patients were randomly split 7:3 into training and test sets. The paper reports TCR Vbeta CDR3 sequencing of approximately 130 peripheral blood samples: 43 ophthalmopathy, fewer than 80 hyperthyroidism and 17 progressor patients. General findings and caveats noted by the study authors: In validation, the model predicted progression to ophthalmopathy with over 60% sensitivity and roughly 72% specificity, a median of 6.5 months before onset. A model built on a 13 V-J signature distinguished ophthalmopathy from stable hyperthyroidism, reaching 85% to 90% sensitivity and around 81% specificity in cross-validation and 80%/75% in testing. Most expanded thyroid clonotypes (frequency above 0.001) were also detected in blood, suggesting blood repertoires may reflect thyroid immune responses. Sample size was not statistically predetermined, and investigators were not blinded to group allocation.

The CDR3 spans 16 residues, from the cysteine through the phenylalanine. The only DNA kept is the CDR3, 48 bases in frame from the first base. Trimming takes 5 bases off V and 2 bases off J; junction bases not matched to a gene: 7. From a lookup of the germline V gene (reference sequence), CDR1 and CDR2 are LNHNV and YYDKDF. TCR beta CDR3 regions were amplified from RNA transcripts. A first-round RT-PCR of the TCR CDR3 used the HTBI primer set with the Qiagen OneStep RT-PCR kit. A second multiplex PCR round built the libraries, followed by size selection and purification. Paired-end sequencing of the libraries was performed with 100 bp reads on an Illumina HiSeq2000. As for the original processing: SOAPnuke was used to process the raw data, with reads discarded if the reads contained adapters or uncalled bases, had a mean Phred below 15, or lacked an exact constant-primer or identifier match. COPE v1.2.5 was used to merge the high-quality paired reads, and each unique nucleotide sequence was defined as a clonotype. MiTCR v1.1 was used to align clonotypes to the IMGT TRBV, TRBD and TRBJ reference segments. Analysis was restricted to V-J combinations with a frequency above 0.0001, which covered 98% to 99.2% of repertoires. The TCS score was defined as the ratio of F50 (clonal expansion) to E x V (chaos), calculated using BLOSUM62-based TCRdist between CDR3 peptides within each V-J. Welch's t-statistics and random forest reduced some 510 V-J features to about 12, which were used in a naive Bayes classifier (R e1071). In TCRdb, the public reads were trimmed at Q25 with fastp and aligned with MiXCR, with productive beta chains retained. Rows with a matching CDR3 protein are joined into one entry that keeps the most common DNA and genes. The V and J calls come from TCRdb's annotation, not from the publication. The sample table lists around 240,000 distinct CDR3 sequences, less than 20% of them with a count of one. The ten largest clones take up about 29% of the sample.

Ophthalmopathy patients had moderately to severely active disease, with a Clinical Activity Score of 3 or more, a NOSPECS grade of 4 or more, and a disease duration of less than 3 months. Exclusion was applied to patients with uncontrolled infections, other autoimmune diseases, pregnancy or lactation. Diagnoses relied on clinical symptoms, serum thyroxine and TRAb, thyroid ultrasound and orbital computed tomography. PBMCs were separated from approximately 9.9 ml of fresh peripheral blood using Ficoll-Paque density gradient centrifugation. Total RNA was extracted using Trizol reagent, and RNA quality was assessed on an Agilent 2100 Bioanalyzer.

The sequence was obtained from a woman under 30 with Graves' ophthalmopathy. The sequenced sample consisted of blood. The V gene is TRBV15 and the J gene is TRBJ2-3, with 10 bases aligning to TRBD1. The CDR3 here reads CATSVLGTGATDTQYF. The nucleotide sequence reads TGTGCCACCAGCGTCCTAGGGACAGGGGCCACAGATACGCAGTATTTT.